These 26 T cell receptor beta chains were all obtained from the same sample, sequenced in a study of Graves' ophthalmopathy and Graves' hyperthyroidism. RNA served as the template for amplifying TCR beta CDR3 regions. HTBI primers were used in a first-round RT-PCR, which preceded a second-round multiplex PCR. TCRdb ran MiXCR on the multiplex PCR reads and lists one entry per CDR3 protein. Here the sample spans about 740,000 distinct CDR3 sequences, 40% being singletons. The sample taken for sequencing was peripheral blood. The receptors shown here come from an adult man with Graves' ophthalmopathy.

Points on this clonotype: One junction end does not reproduce the germline sequence, and a read error may be involved. The genes are TRBV24-1 and TRBJ1-5; D ambiguous. The CDR3 spans 18 residues. Per germline, CDR1 KGHDR and CDR2 SFDVKD. The CDR3 DNA is TGTGCCAGCAGTTTATCCGCCGCTTCTTGGGGTAGCAATCAGCCCCAGCATTTT. The encoded protein is CASSLSAASWGSNQPQHF.

A single count supports this clonotype. The chain uses TRBV7-3 and TRBJ1-6; no definite D call. The CDR3 length is 15 residues. V was cut by 5 bases and J by 10 bases, with 18 bases left in between. Germline values: CDR1 SGHTA, CDR2 FQGTGA. CDR3: CASSLYGREHSPLHF. The CDR3 DNA is TGTGCCAGCAGCCTTTATGGTCGTGAGCACTCACCCCTCCACTTT.

The chain carries TRBV12-3 or TRBV12-4 and TRBJ1-1; no clear D. The CDR3 sequence is 18 residues long. V dropped 6 bases and J dropped 0 bases, with 23 bases sitting between them. The CDR3 nucleotides read TGTGCCAGCAGCCTAGAACCGCCGGGAGGCCTTATGAACACTGAAGCTTTCTTT. Translation gives CASSLEPPGGLMNTEAFF.

At least ten counts were recorded for this clonotype. The rearrangement uses TRBV19 and TRBJ1-1; 7 positions match TRBD1. Germline V gene lookup returns CDR1 LNHDA and CDR2 SQIVND (reference sequence). The CDR3 totals 14 residues. With 6 bases clipped from V and 8 bases from J, the junction kept 12 bases outside the gene matches. The CDR3 DNA reads as TGTGCCAGTAGCACAGGGACAGTAAGTTTGGAAGCTTTCTTT. This sequence encodes CASSTGTVSLEAFF. The variable domain in full, completed from reference TRBV19 and TRBJ1-1, reads DGGITQSPKYLFRKEGQNVTLSCEQNLNHDAMYWYRQDPGQGLRLIYYSQIVNDFQKGDIAEGYSVSREKKESFPLTVTSAQKNPTAFYLCASSTGTVSLEAFFGQGTRLTVV.

This clonotype appeared a few times. V usage is TRBV4-3 and J usage is TRBJ2-2; D gene unclear. The CDR3 runs 15 residues. V gave up 0 bases and J gave up 1 base, with 6 bases separating them. Germline CDR1 and CDR2: LGHNA and YSLEER. The DNA of the CDR3 is TGCGCCAGCAGCCAAGATATGAGGAACACCGGGGAGCTGTTTTTT. Translating it yields CASSQDMRNTGELFF.

This clonotype was detected many times. Here the CDR3 DNA reads TGCAGCGTAACAGGCCAAGAGACCCAGTACTTC. Amino acid sequence: CSVTGQETQYF. The V and J genes are TRBV29-1 and TRBJ2-5; possibly TRBD1 for D (5 bases). Germline V CDR1 and CDR2: SQVTM, ANQGSEA. CDR3 length equals 11 residues. Trimming stripped 6 bases from V and 1 base from J, with 6 bases between.

There are many counts of this clonotype. This chain links TRBV7-2 with TRBJ1-4; D is unresolved. The CDR3 length is 13 residues. Germline V gene lookup returns CDR1 SGHTA and CDR2 FQGNSA. Trimming took 1 base from V and 11 from J, leaving 11 bases between them. CDR3 residues: CASSLGGQAKLFF. Here the CDR3 DNA reads TGTGCCAGCAGCTTAGGAGGGCAGGCCAAACTGTTTTTT.

The chain is built from TRBV29-1 and TRBJ2-3; D not certain. CDR3 size: 12 residues. V shed 3 bases and J shed 4 bases, with 8 bases lying between them. The germline gives CDR1 SQVTM, CDR2 ANQGSEA. In nucleotides, the CDR3 is TGCAGCGTTGATAACCGAGCAGATACGCAGTATTTT. Translating it yields CSVDNRADTQYF.

In this sample, this clonotype turned up many times. The chain is built from TRBV25-1 and TRBJ2-7; the D is unclear. V gave up 2 bases and J gave up 2 bases, with 7 bases separating them. The CDR3 spans 13 residues. The V gene's germline CDR1 is MGHDK and CDR2 SYGVNS. CDR3 in amino acids: CASSELGTYEQYF. The CDR3 DNA reads as TGTGCCAGCAGTGAACTGGGAACCTACGAGCAGTACTTC.

The chain employs TRBV9 and TRBJ2-5; D gene unclear. CDR1 and CDR2 (germline): SGDLS, YYNGEE. There are 15 residues in the CDR3. The germline V and J ends were trimmed by 4 bases and 2 bases, with 15 bases remaining between them. DNA for the CDR3: TGTGCCAGCAGCCGAAACTCCATCGGACAAGAGACCCAGTACTTC. This gives the protein CASSRNSIGQETQYF.

This clonotype was seen a handful of times. The rearrangement joins TRBV10-3 to TRBJ1-2; 8 bases are shared with TRBD1. The CDR3 has 19 amino acids. The ends lost 10 bases at V and 4 bases at J; junction bases unmatched: 26. Germline V gene lookup returns CDR1 ENHRY and CDR2 SYGVKD. Written as DNA, the CDR3 is TGTGCCAGCATCGCCAGTCAGGGGGCAGCCTCGTACGAATCCTATGGCTACACCTTC. It encodes CASIASQGAASYESYGYTF.

This rearrangement joins TRBV29-1 to TRBJ1-1; the match to TRBD1 covers 8 bases. The CDR3 runs to 13 residues. J lost 1 base, V lost 6 bases, and 4 bases had no gene match. Germline V lookup: CDR1 SQVTM, CDR2 ANQGSEA. The CDR3 region is CSVSQGANTEAFF. The CDR3 nucleotides read TGCAGCGTGTCCCAGGGGGCGAACACTGAAGCTTTCTTT.

In regard to this clonotype: In this CDR3 the conserved last residue, phenylalanine or tryptophan, is missing, so a read error is likely. The chain combines TRBV6-6 with TRBJ2-7; 7 bases align to TRBD1. CDR3 size: 14 residues. The junction had 7 bases not matched to a gene; V was cut back by 5 bases and J by 3 bases. Germline V CDR1 and CDR2: MNHNY, SVGAGI (reference sequence). The CDR3 loop is CASSGRDRNYEQYL. CDR3 nucleotide sequence: TGTGCCAGCAGTGGACGGGACAGAAACTACGAGCAGTACCTC.

This clonotype was seen more than once but under ten times. The chain couples TRBV7-9 to TRBJ2-7, with TRBD1 matching 8 bases. J lost 1 base, V lost 0 bases, and 8 bases had no gene match. This CDR3 is 17 amino acids long. Per germline, CDR1 SEHNR and CDR2 FQNEAQ (reference sequence). The CDR3 bases are TGTGCCAGCAGCTTAGCGCAGGGTGACAGGGGTTCCTACGAGCAGTACTTC. Amino acid sequence: CASSLAQGDRGSYEQYF.

This clonotype has a handful of counts. The chain uses TRBV29-1 and TRBJ2-7; D possibly matches TRBD1 or TRBD2 (5 bases each). CDR1 is SQVTM and CDR2 is ANQGSEA in the germline V gene. This CDR3 is 16 amino acids long. V dropped 6 bases and J dropped 5 bases, with 26 bases sitting between them. This chain's CDR3 is CSVRLGRAGSSHEQYF. In nucleotides, the CDR3 is TGCAGCGTCCGACTGGGGCGGGCAGGCTCAAGCCACGAGCAGTACTTC.

This clonotype has more than one count but fewer than ten. The rearrangement joins TRBV9 to TRBJ2-2, with D possibly matching TRBD2 (5 bases). Germline V gives CDR1 SGDLS, CDR2 YYNGEE. The CDR3 loop spans 15 amino acids. The V end lost 3 bases, the J end lost 2 bases, and 11 bases lay between the germline ends. CDR3: CASSDRRKNTGELFF. The CDR3 bases are TGTGCCAGCAGCGATCGGAGGAAAAACACCGGGGAGCTGTTTTTT. Based on the CDR3 plus reference TRBV9 and TRBJ2-2, the full variable domain is DSGVTQTPKHLITATGQRVTLRCSPRSGDLSVYWYQQSLDQGLQFLIQYYNGEERAKGNILERFSAQQFPDLHSELNLSSLELGDSALYFCASSDRRKNTGELFFGEGSRLTVL.

This clonotype has at least ten counts. The chain couples TRBV24-1 to TRBJ2-7; 10 bases align to TRBD1. This CDR3 is 13 amino acids long. The trim removed 9 bases at V and 5 bases at J, leaving 6 bases unmatched. The germline V gene encodes CDR1 KGHDR and CDR2 SFDVKD. The CDR3 loop is CATRRDRGHEQYF. As DNA, the CDR3 is TGTGCCACCCGCCGGGACAGGGGCCACGAGCAGTACTTC.

This clonotype was counted many times. This chain connects TRBV10-3 to TRBJ1-1; the match to TRBD1 covers 10 bases. The CDR3 contains 14 residues. Germline CDR1 is ENHRY and CDR2 is SYGVKD. The V and J ends lost 7 bases and 3 bases, in that order; junction bases with no gene match: 5. The CDR3 region is CAIIPDRGDTEAFF. CDR3 nucleotide sequence: TGTGCCATCATCCCGGACAGGGGGGACACTGAAGCTTTCTTT.

This clonotype was recorded a few times. The chain recombines TRBV9 with TRBJ1-1; D perhaps matches TRBD1 (5 bases). Germline CDR1 and CDR2: SGDLS and YYNGEE. This CDR3 is built from 15 residues. With 3 bases removed from V and 1 base from J, the gap between germline ends came to 13 bases. The CDR3 DNA sequence: TGTGCCAGCAGCGGCCGACCTGGGGGGAACACTGAAGCTTTCTTT. It is translated as CASSGRPGGNTEAFF.

This clonotype has a handful of counts. This chain uses TRBV7-9 with TRBJ1-3; D possibly corresponds to TRBD1 (5 bases). Germline V gives CDR1 SEHNR, CDR2 FQNEAQ (reference sequence). The CDR3 has 15 amino acids. Trimming removed 6 bases at V and 4 bases at J, with 16 bases between. The CDR3 DNA follows: TGTGCCAGCAGTAGTGGAGGGGCGTGGGGAAACACCATATATTTT. It yields the protein CASSSGGAWGNTIYF.

The rearrangement joins TRBV11-1 to TRBJ1-2; TRBD1 is a possible D gene (5 bases). V dropped 5 bases and J dropped 8 bases, with 21 bases sitting between them. Germline V gives CDR1 SGHAT, CDR2 FQDESV (reference sequence). The CDR3 consists of 15 residues. This chain's CDR3 is CASSVERGRVGGYTF. The CDR3 DNA reads as TGTGCCAGCAGCGTTGAAAGGGGCAGGGTAGGCGGCTACACCTTC.

This clonotype came up many times. The V call is TRBV7-9, the J call TRBJ1-1; D is uncertain. Germline values: CDR1 SEHNR, CDR2 FQNEAQ (reference sequence). CDR3 length: 13 residues. Deletions cut 5 bases from V and 3 bases from J, with 10 bases between. Written as DNA, the CDR3 is TGTGCCAGCAGCCGTGAATACTACACTGAAGCTTTCTTT. Its translation is CASSREYYTEAFF.

The J gene is TRBJ2-5, the V gene TRBV10-3; 8 bases match TRBD1. This CDR3 is built from 14 residues. CDR1 and CDR2 from the germline V gene are ENHRY and SYGVKD. V lost 6 bases to trimming and J lost 9 bases; unmatched junction nucleotides: 12. CDR3 nucleotides: TGTGCCATCAGAGCTGACAGGGGTGGACAGCCCCAGTACTTC. Translated: CAIRADRGGQPQYF.

The CDR3 DNA reads TGTGCCAGCAGACGGCAGGGTGGCGAGCAGTACTTC. Translation gives CASRRQGGEQYF. The chain uses TRBV6-5 and TRBJ2-7; tentatively, D is TRBD1 (5 bases). Trimming removed 6 bases from V and 6 bases from J, with 12 bases in between. The CDR3 has 12 amino acids. Germline CDR1 MNHEY, CDR2 SVGAGI.

The genes are TRBV7-3 and TRBJ1-2; maybe TRBD1 (5 bases). The CDR3 loop spans 11 amino acids. Trimming cost V 5 bases and J 12 bases, with 13 bases left between them. Germline CDR1 SGHTA, CDR2 FQGTGA. The CDR3 reads CASSPGRGNTF. The CDR3 region has the DNA TGTGCCAGCAGCCCGGGGCGGGGGAACACCTTC.

This clonotype was detected a few times. This chain links TRBV20-1 with TRBJ1-2; D is uncertain. From germline, CDR1 is DFQATT and CDR2 SNEGSKA (reference sequence). The CDR3 is made up of 11 amino acids. V was trimmed by 3 bases and J by 3 bases, leaving 5 bases between them. The CDR3 DNA is TGCAGTGCTAGGGAAGACTATGGCTACACCTTC. Its translation: CSAREDYGYTF.